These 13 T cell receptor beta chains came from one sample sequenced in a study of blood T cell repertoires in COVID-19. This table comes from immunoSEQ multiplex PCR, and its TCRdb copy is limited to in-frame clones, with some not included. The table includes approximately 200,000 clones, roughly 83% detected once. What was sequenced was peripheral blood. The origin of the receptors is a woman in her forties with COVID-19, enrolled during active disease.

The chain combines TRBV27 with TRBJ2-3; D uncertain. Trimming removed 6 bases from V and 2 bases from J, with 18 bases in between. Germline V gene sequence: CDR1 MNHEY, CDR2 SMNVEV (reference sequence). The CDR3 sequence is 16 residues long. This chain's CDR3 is CASSRGIAENTDTQYF. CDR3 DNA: TGTGCCAGCAGCAGAGGTATCGCCGAGAACACAGATACGCAGTATTTT.

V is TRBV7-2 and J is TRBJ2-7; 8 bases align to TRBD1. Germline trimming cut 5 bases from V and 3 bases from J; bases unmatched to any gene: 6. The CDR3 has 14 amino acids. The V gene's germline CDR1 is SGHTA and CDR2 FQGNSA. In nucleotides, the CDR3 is TGTGCCAGCAGCCCCTCACAGGGGGACTACGAGCAGTACTTC. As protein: CASSPSQGDYEQYF. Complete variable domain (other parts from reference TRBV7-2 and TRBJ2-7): GAGVSQSPSNKVTEKGKDVELRCDPISGHTALYWYRQSLGQGLEFLIYFQGNSAPDKSGLPSDRFSAERTGGSVSTLTIQRTQQEDSAVYLCASSPSQGDYEQYFGPGTRLTVT.

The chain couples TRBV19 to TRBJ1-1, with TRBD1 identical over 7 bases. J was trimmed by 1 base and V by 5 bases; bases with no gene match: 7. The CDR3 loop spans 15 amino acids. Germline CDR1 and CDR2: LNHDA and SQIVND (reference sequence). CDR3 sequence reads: CASSFNRGWNTEAFF. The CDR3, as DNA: TGTGCCAGTAGTTTTAACAGGGGATGGAACACTGAAGCTTTCTTT.

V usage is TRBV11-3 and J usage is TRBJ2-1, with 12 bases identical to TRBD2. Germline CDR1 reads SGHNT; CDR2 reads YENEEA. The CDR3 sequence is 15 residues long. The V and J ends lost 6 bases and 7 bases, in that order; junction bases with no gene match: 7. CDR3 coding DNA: TGTGCCAGCAGGCTAGCGGGGGGGTTAGGTAATGAGCAGTTCTTC. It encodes CASRLAGGLGNEQFF. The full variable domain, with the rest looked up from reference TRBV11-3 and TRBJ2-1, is EAGVVQSPRYKIIEKKQPVAFWCNPISGHNTLYWYLQNLGQGPELLIRYENEEAVDDSQLPKDRFSAERLKGVDSTLKIQPAELGDSAVYLCASRLAGGLGNEQFFGPGTRLTVL.

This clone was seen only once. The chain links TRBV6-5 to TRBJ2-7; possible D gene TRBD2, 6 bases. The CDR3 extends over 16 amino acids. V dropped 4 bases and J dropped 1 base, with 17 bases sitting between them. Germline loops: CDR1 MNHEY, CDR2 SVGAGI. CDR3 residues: CASSSDPGVRSYEQYF. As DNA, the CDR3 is TGTGCCAGCAGTTCCGATCCGGGAGTCCGATCCTACGAGCAGTACTTC.

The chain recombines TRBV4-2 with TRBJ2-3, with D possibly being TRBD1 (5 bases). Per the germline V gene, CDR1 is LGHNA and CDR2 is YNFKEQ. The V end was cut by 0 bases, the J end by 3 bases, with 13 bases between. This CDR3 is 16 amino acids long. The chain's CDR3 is CASSQDPGPITDTQYF. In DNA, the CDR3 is TGTGCCAGCAGCCAAGATCCAGGGCCCATTACAGATACGCAGTATTTT.

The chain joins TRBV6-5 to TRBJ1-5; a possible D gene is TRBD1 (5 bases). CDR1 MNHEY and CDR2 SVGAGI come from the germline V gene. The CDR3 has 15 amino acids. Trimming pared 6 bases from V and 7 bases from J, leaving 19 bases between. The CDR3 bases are TGTGCCAGCAGACCCCCGGCAGGGAGGAGCCAGCCCCAGCATTTT. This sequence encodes CASRPPAGRSQPQHF.

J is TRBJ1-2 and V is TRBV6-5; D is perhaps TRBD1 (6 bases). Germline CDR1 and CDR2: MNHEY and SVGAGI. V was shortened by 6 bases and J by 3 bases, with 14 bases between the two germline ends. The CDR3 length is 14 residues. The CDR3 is CASSPPQGDYGYTF. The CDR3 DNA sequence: TGTGCCAGCAGCCCCCCACAGGGTGACTATGGCTACACCTTC.

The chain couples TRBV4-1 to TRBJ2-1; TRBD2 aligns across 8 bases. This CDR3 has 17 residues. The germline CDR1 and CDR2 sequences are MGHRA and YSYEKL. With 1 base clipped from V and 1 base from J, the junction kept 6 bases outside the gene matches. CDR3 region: CASSQGTSGSSYNEQFF. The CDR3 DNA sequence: TGCGCCAGCAGCCAAGGCACTAGCGGAAGTTCCTACAATGAGCAGTTCTTC.

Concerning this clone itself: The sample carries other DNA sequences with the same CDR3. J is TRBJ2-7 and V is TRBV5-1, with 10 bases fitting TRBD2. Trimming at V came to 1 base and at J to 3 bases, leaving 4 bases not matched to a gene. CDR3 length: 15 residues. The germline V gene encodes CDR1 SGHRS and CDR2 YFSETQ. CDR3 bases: TGCGCCAGCAGCTTGATTAGCGGGGGGAGCTACGAGCAGTACTTC. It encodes CASSLISGGSYEQYF. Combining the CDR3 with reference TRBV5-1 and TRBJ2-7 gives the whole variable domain KAGVTQTPRYLIKTRGQQVTLSCSPISGHRSVSWYQQTPGQGLQFLFEYFSETQRNKGNFPGRFSGRQFSNSRSEMNVSTLELGDSALYLCASSLISGGSYEQYFGPGTRLTVT.

The CDR3: CAITKGYEQYF. CDR3 in DNA: TGTGCCATCACCAAGGGGTACGAGCAGTACTTC. The chain joins TRBV10-3 to TRBJ2-7, with a possible D match to TRBD1 (5 bases). V dropped 7 bases and J dropped 4 bases, with 8 bases sitting between them. The V gene's germline CDR1 is ENHRY and CDR2 SYGVKD. The CDR3 runs 11 residues.

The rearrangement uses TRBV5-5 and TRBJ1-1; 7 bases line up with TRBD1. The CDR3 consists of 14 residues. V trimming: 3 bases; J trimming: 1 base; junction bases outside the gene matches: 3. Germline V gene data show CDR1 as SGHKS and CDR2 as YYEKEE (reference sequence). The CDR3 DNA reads TGTGCCAGCAGCTCGGGACAGACGAACACTGAAGCTTTCTTT. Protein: CASSSGQTNTEAFF.

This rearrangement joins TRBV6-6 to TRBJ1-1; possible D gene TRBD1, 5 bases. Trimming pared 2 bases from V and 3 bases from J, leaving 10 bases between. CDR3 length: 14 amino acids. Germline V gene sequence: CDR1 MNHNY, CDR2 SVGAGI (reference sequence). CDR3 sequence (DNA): TGTGCCAGCAGTTACAGGGGAGGGTACACTGAAGCTTTCTTT. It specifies CASSYRGGYTEAFF.